This T cell receptor (beta chain) was sequenced in a study of early T cells in non-severe SARS-CoV-2 infection. In the study overall: Alpha and beta chains were unpaired, from unsorted whole-blood bulk RNA.

Trimming at V came to 3 bases and at J to 4 bases, leaving 6 bases not matched to a gene. Looked up from germline, CDR1 is SGHNT and CDR2 is YENEEA. The CDR3 extends over 15 amino acids. Regarding this clonotype: Its specificity is not known.

Attachment of unique molecular identifiers was made to individual cDNA molecules. Each CDR3 protein is one row after TCRdb ran MiXCR on the 5' RACE reads. The sample consists of around 50,000 distinct CDR3 sequences, 6.2% of them appearing once. The study, taken as a whole, reports: Database matching using VDJdb favored anti-spike CD8 responses, with private and CD4 specificities left missing.

The sample comprised whole blood. This clonotype was sampled from an adult who was a healthcare worker with PCR-confirmed SARS-CoV-2 infection or an uninfected control (not recorded which). The chain combines TRBV11-3 with TRBJ2-3; 8 bases line up with TRBD1. The CDR3 DNA follows: TGTGCCAGCAGCTTCCGGGACAGGAGTTCAGATACGCAGTATTTT. Amino acids: CASSFRDRSSDTQYF. Looking up the rest from reference TRBV11-3 and TRBJ2-3 gives the full variable domain: EAGVVQSPRYKIIEKKQPVAFWCNPISGHNTLYWYLQNLGQGPELLIRYENEEAVDDSQLPKDRFSAERLKGVDSTLKIQPAELGDSAVYLCASSFRDRSSDTQYFGPGTRLTVL.